The TCR beta chain described here comes from a study of circulating tumor DNA in untreated peripheral T-cell lymphoma. Notes on the study in general: Tumor-specific clonotypes were found in less than 80% of patients.

The CDR3 loop spans 14 amino acids. The germline V gene has CDR1 LNHDA and CDR2 SQIVND (reference sequence). J gave up 7 bases and V 4 bases, and 6 bases lay outside the gene matches. The repertoire was sequenced with immunoSEQ multiplex PCR; TCRdb's copy has only in-frame clones and lacks some. The repertoire includes some 8,700 clones, about 82% of them detected once, and 2% to 2.5% sits in the top ten. Tumor tissue was collected at baseline, before treatment began. Notes on this clone: Its antigen is undetermined.

The source is a human donor with peripheral T-cell lymphoma. The J gene is TRBJ1-4, the V gene TRBV19; 7 positions agree with TRBD1. The material sequenced was tumor tissue. The CDR3 region has the DNA TGTGCCAGTAGTAAGGGGGCAGCTCTTGAAAAACTGTTTTTT. Translating it yields CASSKGAALEKLFF.